The source of this TCR beta chain is a study of CD8 T cells in Susac syndrome. The sequenced target, TCR beta, came from blood CD8+ and CD4+ T cells. The multiple sclerosis controls, all treatment-naive patients, had relapsing-remitting disease that was stable or active. The germline V gene encodes CDR1 SQVTM and CDR2 ANQGSEA. With 4 bases clipped from V and 8 bases from J, the junction kept 11 bases outside the gene matches. This CDR3 contains 14 residues. Reverse transcription of roughly 0.5 to 1 ug RNA was performed with random hexamers. TCR beta CDR3 was amplified by immunoSEQ multiplex PCR. This amplification extended across 54 Vbeta and 13 Jbeta segments. TCRdb processed the immunoSEQ multiplex PCR reads anew with MiXCR; each CDR3 protein has one entry. Of a few hundred thousand distinct CDR3 sequences detected, approximately 85% appear once; the ten largest clones hold approximately 0.12%.

Sample: CD8+ T cells from PBMCs. The sequence came from a human donor with multiple sclerosis. The chain recombines TRBV29-1 with TRBJ2-1; 7 bases are a match to TRBD2. DNA of the CDR3: TGCAGCGTTGTAGAAGGCGGGAGTCCGGATGAGCAGTTCTTC. Translation: CSVVEGGSPDEQFF.